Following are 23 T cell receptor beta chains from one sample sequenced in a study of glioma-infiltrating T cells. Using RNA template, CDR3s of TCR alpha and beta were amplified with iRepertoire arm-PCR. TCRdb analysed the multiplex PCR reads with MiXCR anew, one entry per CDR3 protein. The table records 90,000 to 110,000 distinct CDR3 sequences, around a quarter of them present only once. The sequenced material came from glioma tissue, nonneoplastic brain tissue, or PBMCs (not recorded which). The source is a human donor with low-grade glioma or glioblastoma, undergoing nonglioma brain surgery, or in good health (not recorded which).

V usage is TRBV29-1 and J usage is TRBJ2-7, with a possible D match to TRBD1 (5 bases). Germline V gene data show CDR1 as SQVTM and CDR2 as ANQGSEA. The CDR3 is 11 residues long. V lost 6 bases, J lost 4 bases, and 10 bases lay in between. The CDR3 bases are TGCAGCGTGTATACAGGATACGAGCAGTACTTC. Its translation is CSVYTGYEQYF.

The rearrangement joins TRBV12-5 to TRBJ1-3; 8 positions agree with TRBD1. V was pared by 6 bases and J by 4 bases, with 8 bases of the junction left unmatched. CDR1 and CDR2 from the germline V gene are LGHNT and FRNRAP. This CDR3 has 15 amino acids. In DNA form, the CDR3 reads TGTGCTAGTGGGGGGACAGGAGGGACCGGAAACACCATATATTTT. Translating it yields CASGGTGGTGNTIYF.

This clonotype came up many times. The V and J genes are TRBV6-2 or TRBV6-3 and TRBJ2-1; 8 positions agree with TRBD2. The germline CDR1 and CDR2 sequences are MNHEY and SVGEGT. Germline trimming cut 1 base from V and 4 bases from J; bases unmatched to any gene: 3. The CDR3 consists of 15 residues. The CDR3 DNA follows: TGTGCCAGCAGTTACTTCGGGGGGGGGTACAATGAGCAGTTCTTC. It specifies CASSYFGGGYNEQFF.

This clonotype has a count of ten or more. The CDR3 bases are TGTGCCAGCAGCTCCGGGACAGGTCATTATGGCTACACCTTC. Translation: CASSSGTGHYGYTF. V and J are TRBV7-9 and TRBJ1-2; 8 bases are shared with TRBD1. Germline V gene sequence: CDR1 SEHNR, CDR2 FQNEAQ (reference sequence). V lost 4 bases, J lost 5 bases, and 6 bases stayed unmatched. This CDR3 has 14 amino acids. Drawing the rest from reference TRBV7-9 and TRBJ1-2, the complete variable domain is DTGVSQNPRHKITKRGQNVTFRCDPISEHNRLYWYRQTLGQGPEFLTYFQNEAQLEKSRLLSDRFSAERPKGSFSTLEIQRTEQGDSAMYLCASSSGTGHYGYTFGSGTRLTVV.

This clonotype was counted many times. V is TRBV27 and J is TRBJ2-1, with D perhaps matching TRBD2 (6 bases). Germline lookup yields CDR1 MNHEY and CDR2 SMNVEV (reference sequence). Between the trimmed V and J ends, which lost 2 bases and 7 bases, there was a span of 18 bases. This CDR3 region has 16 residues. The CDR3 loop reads CASSLQPPPGDNEQFF. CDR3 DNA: TGTGCCAGCAGTTTACAACCTCCCCCGGGAGATAATGAGCAGTTCTTC.

In nucleotides, the CDR3 is TGTGCCAGCAGCTTAGTAATGGGACACCTGGCCACTGTCTACACCTTC. Protein product: CASSLVMGHLATVYTF. J is TRBJ1-2 and V is TRBV7-9; tentatively, D is TRBD1 (6 bases). The germline gives CDR1 SEHNR, CDR2 FQNEAQ (reference sequence). The CDR3 runs 16 residues. The ends were cut back, 1 base at V and 10 bases at J, with 22 bases in the middle.

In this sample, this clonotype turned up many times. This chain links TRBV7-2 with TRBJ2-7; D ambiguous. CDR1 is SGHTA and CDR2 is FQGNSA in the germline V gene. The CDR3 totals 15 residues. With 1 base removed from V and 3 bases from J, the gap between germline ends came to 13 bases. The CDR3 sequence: CASSLEERRLYEQYF. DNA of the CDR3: TGTGCCAGCAGCTTAGAGGAGCGACGCCTCTACGAGCAGTACTTC.

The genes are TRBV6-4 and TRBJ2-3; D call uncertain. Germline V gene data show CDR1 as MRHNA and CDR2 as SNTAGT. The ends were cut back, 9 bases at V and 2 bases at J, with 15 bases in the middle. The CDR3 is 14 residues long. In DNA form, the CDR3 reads TGTGCCAGTGACCGGGTTCCACACACAGATACGCAGTATTTT. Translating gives CASDRVPHTDTQYF.

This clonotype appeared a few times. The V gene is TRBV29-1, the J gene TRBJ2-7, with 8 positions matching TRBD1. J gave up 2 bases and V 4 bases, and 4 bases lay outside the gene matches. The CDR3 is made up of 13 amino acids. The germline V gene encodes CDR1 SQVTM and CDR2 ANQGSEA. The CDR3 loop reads CSVGDRKTYEQYF. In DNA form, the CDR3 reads TGCAGCGTTGGGGACAGGAAAACCTACGAGCAGTACTTC.

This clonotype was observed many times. CDR3 bases: TGCAGCGTTGACCAGTTTCCAGAGACCCAGTACTTC. It codes for CSVDQFPETQYF. V is TRBV29-1 and J is TRBJ2-5; no clear D. Germline CDR1 SQVTM, CDR2 ANQGSEA. The ends were cut back, 3 bases at V and 4 bases at J, with 9 bases in the middle. The CDR3 has 12 amino acids.

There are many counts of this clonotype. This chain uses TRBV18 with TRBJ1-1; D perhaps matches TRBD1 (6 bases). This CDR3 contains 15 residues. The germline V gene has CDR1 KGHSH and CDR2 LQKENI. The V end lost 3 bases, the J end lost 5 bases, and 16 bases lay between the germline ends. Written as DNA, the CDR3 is TGTGCCAGCTCACCTCCTCTGGGGGCATGGACTGAAGCTTTCTTT. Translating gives CASSPPLGAWTEAFF.

DNA for the CDR3: TGTGCCAGCAGCACCCAAGCTAGCGGGAGTATAGGAAGAGATACGCAGTATTTT. This sequence encodes CASSTQASGSIGRDTQYF. The chain recombines TRBV9 with TRBJ2-3; 10 bases map to TRBD2. V lost 4 bases and J lost 5; bases outside the gene matches: 16. Germline CDR1 reads SGDLS; CDR2 reads YYNGEE. There are 18 residues in the CDR3.

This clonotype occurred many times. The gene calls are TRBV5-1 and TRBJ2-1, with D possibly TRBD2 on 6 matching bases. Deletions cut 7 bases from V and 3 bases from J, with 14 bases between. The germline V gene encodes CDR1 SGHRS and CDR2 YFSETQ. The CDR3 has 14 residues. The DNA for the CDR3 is TGCGCCAGCTCAAGCGGGCGAAGCTACAATGAGCAGTTCTTC. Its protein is CASSSGRSYNEQFF. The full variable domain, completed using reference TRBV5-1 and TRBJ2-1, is KAGVTQTPRYLIKTRGQQVTLSCSPISGHRSVSWYQQTPGQGLQFLFEYFSETQRNKGNFPGRFSGRQFSNSRSEMNVSTLELGDSALYLCASSSGRSYNEQFFGPGTRLTVL.

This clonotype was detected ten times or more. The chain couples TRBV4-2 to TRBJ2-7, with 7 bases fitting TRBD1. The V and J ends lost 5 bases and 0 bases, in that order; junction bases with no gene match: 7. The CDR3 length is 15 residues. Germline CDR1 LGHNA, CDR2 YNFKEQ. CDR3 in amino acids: CASSSGEGASYEQYF. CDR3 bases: TGTGCCAGCAGCTCAGGAGAGGGGGCCTCCTACGAGCAGTACTTC.

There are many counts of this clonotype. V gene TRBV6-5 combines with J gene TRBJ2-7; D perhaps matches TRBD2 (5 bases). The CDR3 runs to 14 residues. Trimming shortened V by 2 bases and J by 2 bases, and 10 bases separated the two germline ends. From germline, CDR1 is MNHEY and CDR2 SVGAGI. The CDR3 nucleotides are TGTGCCAGCAGTTACGGTCGGAGGACCTACGAGCAGTACTTC. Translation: CASSYGRRTYEQYF.

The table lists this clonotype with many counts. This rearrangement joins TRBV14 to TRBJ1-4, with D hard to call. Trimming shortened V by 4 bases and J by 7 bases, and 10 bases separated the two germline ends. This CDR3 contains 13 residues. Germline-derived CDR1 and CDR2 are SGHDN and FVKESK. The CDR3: CASSLRTFEKLFF. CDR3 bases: TGTGCCAGCAGCCTTCGAACGTTTGAAAAACTGTTTTTT.

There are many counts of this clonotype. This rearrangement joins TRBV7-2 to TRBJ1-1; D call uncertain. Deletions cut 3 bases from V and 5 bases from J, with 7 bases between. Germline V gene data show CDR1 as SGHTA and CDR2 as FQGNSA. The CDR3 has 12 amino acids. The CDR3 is CASSFLGTEAFF. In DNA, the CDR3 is TGTGCCAGCAGCTTTCTTGGGACTGAAGCTTTCTTT.

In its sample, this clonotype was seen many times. CDR3 DNA sequence: TGCAGTGCTCGATTAGCGGGAGGCGGATCCAGAGAGACCCAGTACTTC. It translates to CSARLAGGGSRETQYF. V and J are TRBV20-1 and TRBJ2-5; TRBD2 agrees at 10 bases. Germline CDR1 reads DFQATT; CDR2 reads SNEGSKA (reference sequence). The CDR3 contains 16 residues. The J segment lost 4 bases and the V segment lost 5 bases, leaving 13 bases of the junction unmatched.

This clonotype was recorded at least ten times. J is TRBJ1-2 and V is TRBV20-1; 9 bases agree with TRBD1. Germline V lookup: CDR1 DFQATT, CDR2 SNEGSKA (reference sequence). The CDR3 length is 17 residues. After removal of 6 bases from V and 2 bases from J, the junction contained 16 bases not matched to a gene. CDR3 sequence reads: CSANPRDRASWNYGYTF. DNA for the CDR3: TGCAGTGCCAATCCCCGGGACAGGGCCTCCTGGAACTATGGCTACACCTTC.

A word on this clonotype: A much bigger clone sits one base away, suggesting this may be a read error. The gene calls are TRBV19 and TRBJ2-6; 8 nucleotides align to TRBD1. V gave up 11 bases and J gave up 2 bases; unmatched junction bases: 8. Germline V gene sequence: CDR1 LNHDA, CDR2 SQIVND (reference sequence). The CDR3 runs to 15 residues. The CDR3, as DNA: TGTGCCGGGGGACAGGCCAGTGCTGGGGCCAACGTCCTGACTTTC. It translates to CAGGQASAGANVLTF.

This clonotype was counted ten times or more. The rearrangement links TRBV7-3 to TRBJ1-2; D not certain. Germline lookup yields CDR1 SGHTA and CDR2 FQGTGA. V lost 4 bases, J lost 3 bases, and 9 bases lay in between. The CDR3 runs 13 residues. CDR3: CASSSDPYYGYTF. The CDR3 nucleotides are TGTGCCAGCAGCTCGGATCCCTACTATGGCTACACCTTC. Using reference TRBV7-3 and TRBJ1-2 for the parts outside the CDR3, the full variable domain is GAGVSQTPSNKVTEKGKYVELRCDPISGHTALYWYRQSLGQGPEFLIYFQGTGAADDSGLPNDRFFAVRPEGSVSTLKIQRTERGDSAVYLCASSSDPYYGYTFGSGTRLTVV.

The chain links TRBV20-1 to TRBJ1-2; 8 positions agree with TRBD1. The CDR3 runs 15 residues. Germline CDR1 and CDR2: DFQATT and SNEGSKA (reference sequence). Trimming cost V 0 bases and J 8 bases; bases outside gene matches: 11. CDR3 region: CSARDLGQGMRGYTF. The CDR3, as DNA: TGCAGTGCTAGAGATTTAGGACAGGGTATGCGAGGCTACACCTTC.

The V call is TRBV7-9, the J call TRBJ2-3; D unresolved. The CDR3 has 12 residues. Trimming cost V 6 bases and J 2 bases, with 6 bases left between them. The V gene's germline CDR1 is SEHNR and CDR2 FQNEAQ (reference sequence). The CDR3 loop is CASRFDTDTQYF. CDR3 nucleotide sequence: TGTGCCAGCAGATTCGACACAGATACGCAGTATTTT.